Described below is a single T cell receptor (beta chain) sequence and its context. These data are taken from a study of blood T cell repertoires in COVID-19. Germline V gives CDR1 SQVTM, CDR2 ANQGSEA. Trimming at V came to 6 bases and at J to 1 base, leaving 10 bases not matched to a gene. The CDR3 has 16 amino acids. Using immunoSEQ multiplex PCR, the repertoire was profiled, and TCRdb retains in-frame clones only, with some absent. The sample carries some 190,000 clones, more than 70% recorded once. The V and J genes are TRBV29-1 and TRBJ2-3; 10 bases are a match to TRBD1. The sequence came from a woman of 80 years or more with active or convalescent COVID-19. Input material: peripheral blood. CDR3 loop: CSVRDRGFWGTDTQYF. The CDR3 DNA sequence: TGCAGCGTCCGGGACAGGGGATTTTGGGGCACAGATACGCAGTATTTT.